The rows below give T cell receptor beta chains drawn from one sample of a study of cytomegalovirus exposure and HLA in healthy donors. Assay: immunoSEQ multiplex PCR; the TCRdb copy retains only in-frame clones and omits some. The profile covers around 100,000 clones, with approximately 70% appearing a single time and roughly 8.7% taken by the ten largest. Sequenced sample: PBMCs. The source of these receptors is a man aged 30-40 years in good health and CMV-seropositive. CDR3s include the opening cysteine and the closing phenylalanine or tryptophan. The order of the fields is clone size, D gene, J gene, V gene, CDR3 DNA, CDR3 protein. D genes are given only for firm matches. Clone size is stated in some rows and not others, as once, few, many or a class when expanded.

NA | TRBD1 | TRBJ1-5 | TRBV19 | TGTGCCAGTAGTGCACGAGGACAGGCTCGCAATCAGCCCCAGCATTTT | CASSARGQARNQPQHF
few | NA | TRBJ1-2 | TRBV9 | TGTGCCAGCAGCGTAGGGGGGGGCTATGGCTACACCTTC | CASSVGGGYGYTF
NA | NA | TRBJ1-1 | TRBV28 | TGTGCCAGCAGTCTGGGGCAACATAAGAACACTGAAGCTTTCTTT | CASSLGQHKNTEAFF
NA | NA | TRBJ1-2 | TRBV27 | TGTGCCAGCAAGGGGGGGAACTATGGCTACACCTTC | CASKGGNYGYTF
NA | TRBD2 | TRBJ2-5 | TRBV11-1 | TGTGCCAGCAGCCCCGGGCGGGGGGCACAAGAGACCCAGTACTTC | CASSPGRGAQETQYF
NA | TRBD1 | TRBJ1-5 | TRBV5-8 | TGTGCCAGCAGCTTGGTAACCCGACAGGGCCGCGGCAATCAGCCCCAGCATTTT | CASSLVTRQGRGNQPQHF
NA | TRBD1 | TRBJ1-5 | TRBV30 | TGTGCCTGGAGTGTTCGGTACAGGGGCGATCAGCCCCAGCATTTT | CAWSVRYRGDQPQHF
NA | NA | TRBJ2-3 | TRBV5-1 | TGCGCCGGCAGCTTATCGGGAGCAGATACGCAGTATTTT | CAGSLSGADTQYF
once | TRBD1 | TRBJ2-5 | TRBV5-6 | TGTGCCAGCAGCTTGGCTCTGGACAGGGTTCGTGTGGAGACCCAGTACTTC | CASSLALDRVRVETQYF
few | NA | TRBJ1-3 | TRBV29-1 | TGCAGCGGACAGCTAGGACCCTCTGGAAACACCATATATTTT | CSGQLGPSGNTIYF
NA | NA | TRBJ2-7 | TRBV6-1 | TGTGCCTCTAGGGAGTACGGGTCCTACGAGCAGTACTTC | CASREYGSYEQYF
NA | TRBD2 | TRBJ2-1 | TRBV25-1 | TGTGCCTGCGCCACTAGCGGGAGGGCCCGTGAGCAGTTCTTC | CACATSGRAREQFF
NA | NA | TRBJ2-5 | TRBV30 | TGTGCCTGGACCCGCCGACTCTCAGAGACCCAGTACTTC | CAWTRRLSETQYF
NA | NA | TRBJ1-5 | TRBV2 | TGTGCCAGCAGTGAGCGGGGGGACTTCAATCAGCCCCAGCATTTT | CASSERGDFNQPQHF
NA | NA | TRBJ1-1 | TRBV5-1 | TGCGCCAGCAGCTTGCATCGCCAGTCTAACACTGAAGCTTTCTTT | CASSLHRQSNTEAFF
NA | TRBD2 | TRBJ2-3 | TRBV5-1 | TGCGCCAGCAGCTTGGTCAGAGGGACTAGCGGGGGAGCCACAGATACGCAGTATTTT | CASSLVRGTSGGATDTQYF
NA | TRBD1 | TRBJ1-5 | TRBV7-8 | TGTGCCAGCAGATACGGGACAGGACTTCAGCCCCAGCATTTT | CASRYGTGLQPQHF
NA | NA | TRBJ1-2 | TRBV19 | TGTGCCAGCGGCGTACGAAGAGGCTATGGCTACACCTTC | CASGVRRGYGYTF
NA | NA | TRBJ1-5 | TRBV28 | TGTGCCAGCAGCTTAAGGCAGGGGAAAGGTGGTTATAGCAATCAGCCCCAGCATTTT | CASSLRQGKGGYSNQPQHF
once | NA | TRBJ2-2 | TRBV7-9 | TGTGCCAGCAGCTTGGCCCGGGACACCGGGGAGCTGTTTTTT | CASSLARDTGELFF
NA | NA | TRBJ1-4 | TRBV21-1 | TGTGCCAGCAGCGCCCCCCCGGGGGTAAAACTGTTTTTT | CASSAPPGVKLFF
NA | TRBD2 | TRBJ2-1 | TRBV11-2 | TGTGCCAGCAGCTTAAGCGGGAGTAGCCATGAGCAGTTCTTC | CASSLSGSSHEQFF